These 20 T cell receptor beta chains share one sample of origin, sequenced in a study of Graves' ophthalmopathy and Graves' hyperthyroidism. For repertoire sequencing, the TCR beta CDR3 regions were amplified from RNA transcripts. The authors performed first-round RT-PCR with HTBI primers and then a second-round multiplex PCR. Each CDR3 protein gets one entry after TCRdb re-called the multiplex PCR reads with MiXCR. The table records roughly 610,000 distinct CDR3 sequences, approximately 22% of them present only once. Sequencing was carried out using peripheral blood. All receptors derive from a woman under 30 with stable Graves' hyperthyroidism. Some clones in this sample may be carry-over from other donors' samples.

The chain links TRBV7-9 to TRBJ1-1, with D possibly matching TRBD1 (6 bases). In germline, CDR1 is SEHNR, CDR2 FQNEAQ (reference sequence). The CDR3 has 13 amino acids. V lost 5 bases to trimming and J lost 4 bases, with 11 bases between them. CDR3 sequence reads: CASSQQGPTEAFF. The CDR3 DNA reads as TGTGCCAGCAGCCAACAGGGACCCACTGAAGCTTTCTTT. The full variable domain, completed using reference TRBV7-9 and TRBJ1-1, is DTGVSQNPRHKITKRGQNVTFRCDPISEHNRLYWYRQTLGQGPEFLTYFQNEAQLEKSRLLSDRFSAERPKGSFSTLEIQRTEQGDSAMYLCASSQQGPTEAFFGQGTRLTVV.

This clonotype was picked up many times. The rearrangement joins TRBV15 to TRBJ1-3, with D maybe TRBD1 (6 bases). The length of the CDR3 is 18 residues. CDR1 is LNHNV, CDR2 YYDKDF, per germline (reference sequence). Trimming pared 0 bases from V and 0 bases from J, leaving 15 bases between. CDR3: CATSRDLGGQNSGNTIYF. The CDR3, as DNA: TGTGCCACCAGCAGAGATCTGGGGGGGCAGAACTCTGGAAACACCATATATTTT.

This clonotype showed up many times. The chain has TRBV12-3 or TRBV12-4 and TRBJ1-2; D remains ambiguous. V lost 7 bases to trimming and J lost 4 bases, with 19 bases between them. This CDR3 contains 15 residues. The CDR3 sequence: CASTNTPTDFYGYTF. CDR3 nucleotides: TGTGCCAGCACTAATACACCGACGGACTTCTATGGCTACACCTTC.

The chain joins TRBV18 to TRBJ2-6; D gene ambiguous. V lost 2 bases to trimming and J lost 0 bases, with 14 bases between them. The germline V gene encodes CDR1 KGHSH and CDR2 LQKENI. The length of the CDR3 is 18 residues. The CDR3, as DNA: TGTGCCAGCTCACCATCACTTATAGCAAGCTCTGGGGCCAACGTCCTGACTTTC. Its translation: CASSPSLIASSGANVLTF.

In this sample, this clonotype turned up many times. The V gene is TRBV7-9, the J gene TRBJ1-6; perhaps TRBD1 as D (6 bases). The CDR3 extends over 15 amino acids. V lost 5 bases and J lost 6, with 14 bases in between. Germline values: CDR1 SEHNR, CDR2 FQNEAQ (reference sequence). CDR3 protein: CASSPQTGPNSPLHF. In nucleotides, the CDR3 is TGTGCCAGCAGCCCTCAGACAGGACCTAATTCACCCCTCCACTTT.

A few counts support this clonotype. V usage is TRBV6-5 and J usage is TRBJ1-2, with a possible D match to TRBD1 (5 bases). This CDR3 is built from 15 residues. V lost 2 bases and J 7 bases, leaving 17 bases between the germline ends. Germline V gives CDR1 MNHEY, CDR2 SVGAGI. The CDR3 DNA follows: TGTGCCAGCAGTTACAGTCAGGGATTGTCGGGTGGCTACACCTTC. It codes for CASSYSQGLSGGYTF.

About this clonotype itself: This clone may be a read error of a much larger clone one base away. J is TRBJ2-7 and V is TRBV2; 7 positions match TRBD1. The J segment lost 4 bases and the V segment lost 8 bases, leaving 11 bases of the junction unmatched. The CDR3 runs to 14 residues. Germline assignment: CDR1 SNHLY and CDR2 FYNNEI. As DNA, the CDR3 is TGTGCCAGCGGAGAACCGGGACAGAAATACGAGCAGTACTTC. Translation gives CASGEPGQKYEQYF.

The rearrangement links TRBV20-1 to TRBJ1-5, with 7 bases matching TRBD1. Trimming took 6 bases from V and 4 from J; bases not matched to a gene: 6. Germline CDR1 is DFQATT and CDR2 is SNEGSKA (reference sequence). This CDR3 is built from 13 residues. The CDR3 DNA follows: TGCAGTGCCCCCAGGGGGATTAATCAGCCCCAGCATTTT. Its translation: CSAPRGINQPQHF.

This clonotype occurred many times. This chain links TRBV11-2 with TRBJ2-7; D remains ambiguous. Germline assignment: CDR1 SGHAT and CDR2 FQNNGV. The V end was cut by 1 base, the J end by 3 bases, with 10 bases between. CDR3 length: 14 residues. This CDR3 reads CASSLVGEYYEQYF. CDR3 in DNA: TGTGCCAGCAGCTTAGTTGGGGAATACTACGAGCAGTACTTC.

This clonotype was counted many times. V is TRBV11-2 and J is TRBJ2-7, with a possible D match to TRBD1 (5 bases). This CDR3 has 15 residues. The ends were cut back, 4 bases at V and 2 bases at J, with 15 bases in the middle. Germline CDR1 is SGHAT and CDR2 is FQNNGV. CDR3 sequence: CASSSNTGRAYEQYF. Here the CDR3 DNA reads TGTGCCAGCAGCTCAAACACAGGTCGTGCCTACGAGCAGTACTTC.

The rearrangement uses TRBV12-3 or TRBV12-4 and TRBJ2-7, with 14 bases identical to TRBD2. The CDR3 covers 17 residues. The V segment lost 4 bases and the J segment 5 bases; nucleotides outside the gene matches: 10. As DNA, the CDR3 is TGTGCCAGCAGTTCCGGGACTAGCGGGAGTGTCGTCAACGAGCAGTACTTC. This translates into CASSSGTSGSVVNEQYF.

This clonotype was recorded at least ten times. The V call is TRBV10-3, the J call TRBJ2-7, with 10 bases identical to TRBD1. Germline V gene lookup returns CDR1 ENHRY and CDR2 SYGVKD. This CDR3 has 14 residues. V was pared by 7 bases and J by 9 bases, with 12 bases of the junction left unmatched. The CDR3 is CAINTDRGLGGQYF. In DNA, the CDR3 is TGTGCCATCAATACAGACAGGGGGCTGGGGGGGCAGTACTTC.

This clonotype was seen ten or more times. The chain links TRBV6-1 to TRBJ1-5, with D hard to call. CDR3 length equals 15 residues. V lost 1 base to trimming and J lost 1 base, with 8 bases between them. The germline CDR1 and CDR2 sequences are MNHNS and SASEGT. The CDR3 DNA sequence: TGTGCCAGCAGTGAAGGGGAAGGCAGCAATCAGCCCCAGCATTTT. This encodes CASSEGEGSNQPQHF.

This clonotype showed up many times. The chain joins TRBV5-1 to TRBJ2-5; TRBD2 aligns across 8 bases. Germline V gene lookup returns CDR1 SGHRS and CDR2 YFSETQ. This CDR3 contains 16 residues. The V gene end was trimmed by 0 bases and the J gene end by 4 bases; junction bases not matched to a gene: 8. The chain's CDR3 is CASSLVPSGGGETQYF. In DNA form, the CDR3 reads TGCGCCAGCAGCTTGGTGCCCAGCGGGGGAGGAGAGACCCAGTACTTC.

V is TRBV15 and J is TRBJ2-5; D is perhaps TRBD1 or TRBD2 (5 bases each). The ends were cut back, 1 base at V and 4 bases at J, with 13 bases in the middle. This CDR3 has 15 amino acids. CDR1 is LNHNV, CDR2 YYDKDF, per germline (reference sequence). As DNA, the CDR3 is TGTGCCACCAGCAGAGCCACCCCTGGGGGAGAGACCCAGTACTTC. Amino acids: CATSRATPGGETQYF. Full variable domain (missing parts from reference TRBV15 and TRBJ2-5): DAMVIQNPRYQVTQFGKPVTLSCSQTLNHNVMYWYQQKSSQAPKLLFHYYDKDFNNEADTPDNFQSRRPNTSFCFLDIRSPGLGDTAMYLCATSRATPGGETQYFGPGTRLLVL.

In this sample, this clonotype turned up many times. The chain couples TRBV9 to TRBJ1-2; no reliable D call. Trimming left V 3 bases short and J 5 bases short, with 11 bases between. From germline, CDR1 is SGDLS and CDR2 YYNGEE. The CDR3 covers 13 residues. The CDR3 region is CASSAEAGYGYTF. The CDR3 DNA is TGTGCCAGCAGCGCTGAAGCTGGGTATGGCTACACCTTC.

This clonotype was observed many times. The chain links TRBV20-1 to TRBJ2-5; D is undetermined. V shed 7 bases and J shed 5 bases, with 17 bases lying between them. The CDR3 is 13 residues long. CDR1 and CDR2 (germline): DFQATT, SNEGSKA (reference sequence). The CDR3 reads CSVGGRVGETQYF. CDR3 sequence (DNA): TGCAGTGTAGGCGGTAGGGTGGGTGAGACCCAGTACTTC.

At least ten counts were recorded for this clonotype. V gene TRBV12-3 or TRBV12-4 combines with J gene TRBJ1-1; D is unresolved. V was cut by 3 bases and J by 5 bases, with 16 bases left in between. The CDR3 length is 15 residues. The CDR3 region has the DNA TGTGCCAGCAGTTTGTCTCGGGTCCCGAGAACTGAAGCTTTCTTT. It is translated as CASSLSRVPRTEAFF.

This clonotype was counted many times. This chain joins TRBV28 and TRBJ2-7; weak D call: TRBD2 (6 bases). CDR1 is MDHEN and CDR2 is SYDVKM in the germline V gene. The V end was cut by 5 bases, the J end by 2 bases, with 10 bases between. This CDR3 is 13 amino acids long. The CDR3 loop is CASSLALTYEQYF. The CDR3 nucleotides are TGTGCCAGCAGTCTAGCGCTTACCTACGAGCAGTACTTC.

This clonotype was picked up many times. The rearrangement joins TRBV3-1 to TRBJ1-1; D not certain. The CDR3 spans 12 residues. V lost 1 base, J lost 8 bases, and 8 bases lay in between. The germline gives CDR1 LGHDT, CDR2 YNNKEL (reference sequence). The CDR3: CASSQADLEAFF. CDR3 nucleotides: TGTGCCAGCAGCCAAGCGGACCTCGAAGCTTTCTTT.